Presented here are 28 T cell receptor beta chains from one specimen sequenced in a study of T cells in Graves' hyperthyroidism and ophthalmopathy. Amplified TCR beta CDR3 regions came from RNA transcripts. HTBI primers drove first-round RT-PCR of the TCR CDR3. TCRdb itself ran the multiplex PCR reads through MiXCR, one entry per CDR3 protein. This table holds 550,000 to 600,000 distinct CDR3 sequences, 35% to 55% found once. Sequencing was performed on peripheral blood or thyroid tissue (not recorded which). All receptors derive from an adult woman with Graves' disease, either hyperthyroidism or ophthalmopathy (not recorded which).

This chain uses TRBV29-1 with TRBJ1-1; D remains ambiguous. With 7 bases removed from V and 0 bases from J, the gap between germline ends came to 12 bases. CDR3 length equals 13 residues. The V gene's germline CDR1 is SQVTM and CDR2 ANQGSEA. DNA of the CDR3: TGCAGCGCCGACGGTTATATGAACACTGAAGCTTTCTTT. Translation gives CSADGYMNTEAFF.

This clonotype showed up many times. The V and J genes are TRBV7-3 and TRBJ1-5, with no clear D. CDR1 is SGHTA and CDR2 is FQGTGA in the germline V gene. This CDR3 spans 17 amino acids. V lost 2 bases to trimming and J lost 3 bases, with 17 bases between them. The CDR3 coding sequence is TGTGCCAGCAGCTTATCGGGCCCAACGAACAACAATCAGCCCCAGCATTTT. This sequence encodes CASSLSGPTNNNQPQHF.

The chain is built from TRBV10-3 and TRBJ2-7; TRBD2 matches 10 bases. This CDR3 has 17 residues. Germline CDR1 is ENHRY and CDR2 is SYGVKD. After removal of 0 bases from V and 5 bases from J, the junction contained 10 bases not matched to a gene. CDR3 residues: CAISESVAGGSSDEQYF. For the CDR3, the DNA is TGTGCCATCAGTGAGTCGGTAGCGGGAGGCAGTTCTGACGAGCAGTACTTC.

This clonotype was observed a handful of times. The V gene is TRBV25-1, the J gene TRBJ2-1; D uncertain. Trimming cost V 8 bases and J 7 bases, with 18 bases left between them. This CDR3 spans 14 amino acids. Germline values: CDR1 MGHDK, CDR2 SYGVNS. The CDR3: CASRRSLAENEQFF. The DNA of the CDR3 is TGTGCCAGCCGCCGGAGTCTGGCGGAAAATGAGCAGTTCTTC.

This clonotype was seen only a few times. This chain uses TRBV15 with TRBJ2-3; D possibly corresponds to TRBD1 (5 bases). Trimming pared 1 base from V and 2 bases from J, leaving 10 bases between. This CDR3 has 15 amino acids. Germline V lookup: CDR1 LNHNV, CDR2 YYDKDF (reference sequence). The CDR3 region has the DNA TGTGCCACCAGCAGAGGGACACCATACACAGATACGCAGTATTTT. This encodes CATSRGTPYTDTQYF.

This clonotype was detected many times. The J gene is TRBJ1-1, the V gene TRBV24-1, with D unresolved. V was pared by 6 bases and J by 1 base, with 8 bases between. The CDR3 is 13 amino acids. CDR1 KGHDR and CDR2 SFDVKD come from the germline V gene. The CDR3 spells CATSSHRNTEAFF. In nucleotides, the CDR3 is TGTGCCACCAGTTCCCATAGGAACACTGAAGCTTTCTTT.

The chain employs TRBV4-1 and TRBJ1-2; D unresolved. The germline CDR1 and CDR2 sequences are MGHRA and YSYEKL. The CDR3 is made up of 15 amino acids. V was shortened by 1 base and J by 4 bases, with 13 bases between the two germline ends. The CDR3, as DNA: TGCGCCAGCAGCCAAGCGGCTGAAGGCTTCTATGGCTACACCTTC. It yields the protein CASSQAAEGFYGYTF.

This clonotype was found a few times. The V gene is TRBV12-3 or TRBV12-4, the J gene TRBJ1-2, with D uncertain. V was trimmed by 6 bases and J by 4 bases, leaving 18 bases between them. The length of the CDR3 is 15 residues. CDR3 in DNA: TGTGCCAGCAGCCCAACCCCCGGACTCATCTATGGCTACACCTTC. It encodes CASSPTPGLIYGYTF.

This chain links TRBV6-2 or TRBV6-3 with TRBJ1-1; D gene unclear. CDR3 length: 17 amino acids. The germline gives CDR1 MNHEY, CDR2 SVGEGT. Trimming took off 7 bases at V and 0 bases at J, with 21 bases between the two ends. The CDR3 loop reads CASTQNPPQQMNTEAFF. In DNA form, the CDR3 reads TGTGCCAGCACCCAGAATCCACCGCAACAGATGAACACTGAAGCTTTCTTT.

This clonotype was seen many times. The rearrangement uses TRBV19 and TRBJ2-2; D gene unclear. The CDR3 spans 13 residues. Germline values: CDR1 LNHDA, CDR2 SQIVND (reference sequence). Trimming removed 3 bases from V and 2 bases from J, with 4 bases in between. The CDR3 loop is CASSIANTGELFF. CDR3 in DNA: TGTGCCAGTAGTATTGCAAACACCGGGGAGCTGTTTTTT. The full variable domain, completed using reference TRBV19 and TRBJ2-2, is DGGITQSPKYLFRKEGQNVTLSCEQNLNHDAMYWYRQDPGQGLRLIYYSQIVNDFQKGDIAEGYSVSREKKESFPLTVTSAQKNPTAFYLCASSIANTGELFFGEGSRLTVL.

This clonotype was found many times. This rearrangement joins TRBV19 to TRBJ2-7; D might be TRBD2 (5 bases). In germline, CDR1 is LNHDA, CDR2 SQIVND (reference sequence). Trimming left V 1 base short and J 3 bases short, with 13 bases between. The CDR3 consists of 15 residues. The CDR3 DNA follows: TGTGCCAGTAGTATAGGAGGGCAGCCACTCTACGAGCAGTACTTC. Amino acids: CASSIGGQPLYEQYF.

This chain links TRBV29-1 with TRBJ2-5; D is ambiguous. V lost 5 bases and J 5 bases, leaving 15 bases between the germline ends. CDR3 size: 13 residues. Germline CDR1 SQVTM, CDR2 ANQGSEA. The CDR3 DNA sequence: TGCAGCGTTACGGACCCACTGGACGAGACCCAGTACTTC. Amino acids: CSVTDPLDETQYF.

This clonotype came up many times. This chain links TRBV5-1 with TRBJ1-1; D is unresolved. This CDR3 is 14 amino acids long. Germline V lookup: CDR1 SGHRS, CDR2 YFSETQ. V lost 4 bases and J 3 bases, leaving 13 bases between the germline ends. CDR3 in amino acids: CASSRSVDDTEAFF. In DNA form, the CDR3 reads TGCGCCAGCAGCCGGTCGGTCGATGACACTGAAGCTTTCTTT. Full variable domain (outside the CDR3, taken from reference TRBV5-1 and TRBJ1-1): KAGVTQTPRYLIKTRGQQVTLSCSPISGHRSVSWYQQTPGQGLQFLFEYFSETQRNKGNFPGRFSGRQFSNSRSEMNVSTLELGDSALYLCASSRSVDDTEAFFGQGTRLTVV.

With respect to this clonotype: One base away lies a much larger clone, so this may be a sequencing read error. The chain couples TRBV7-8 to TRBJ2-7, with TRBD2 matching over 12 bases. Germline V lookup: CDR1 SGHVS, CDR2 FQNEAQ. The CDR3 is 20 residues long. The CDR3 sequence is CASSLNFGGTSGPEPYKQYF. CDR3 nucleotides: TGTGCCAGCAGCTTAAACTTTGGTGGGACTAGCGGGCCCGAGCCCTACAAGCAGTACTTC.

DNA for the CDR3: TGTGCCAGCAGTGGGGAGACAGGGGGCACATCACCCCTCCACTTT. Its translation is CASSGETGGTSPLHF. The chain is built from TRBV25-1 and TRBJ1-6; 10 positions match TRBD1. V was pared by 4 bases and J by 10 bases, with 7 bases of the junction left unmatched. In germline, CDR1 is MGHDK, CDR2 SYGVNS. The CDR3 has 15 residues.

This chain connects TRBV7-9 to TRBJ1-2; D is unclear. The germline V gene has CDR1 SEHNR and CDR2 FQNEAQ (reference sequence). The ends were cut back, 1 base at V and 6 bases at J, with 6 bases in the middle. The CDR3 has 12 amino acids. CDR3 in DNA: TGTGCCAGCAGCTTAGGGGCGAATGGCTACACCTTC. Translating gives CASSLGANGYTF. Based on the CDR3 plus reference TRBV7-9 and TRBJ1-2, the full variable domain is DTGVSQNPRHKITKRGQNVTFRCDPISEHNRLYWYRQTLGQGPEFLTYFQNEAQLEKSRLLSDRFSAERPKGSFSTLEIQRTEQGDSAMYLCASSLGANGYTFGSGTRLTVV.

This clonotype appeared once. This chain's CDR3 is CASSVGAGYTF. CDR3 in DNA: TGTGCCAGCAGTGTAGGGGCTGGCTACACCTTC. V is TRBV2 and J is TRBJ1-2; possible D gene TRBD1, 5 bases. Trimming shortened V by 4 bases and J by 7 bases, and 7 bases separated the two germline ends. Germline V gives CDR1 SNHLY, CDR2 FYNNEI. This CDR3 region has 11 residues. The variable domain in full, completed from reference TRBV2 and TRBJ1-2, reads EPEVTQTPSHQVTQMGQEVILRCVPISNHLYFYWYRQILGQKVEFLVSFYNNEISEKSEIFDDQFSVERPDGSNFTLKIRSTKLEDSAMYFCASSVGAGYTFGSGTRLTVV.

CDR3 protein: CASSPAWAQNTEAFF. The CDR3, as DNA: TGTGCCAGCAGCCCGGCGTGGGCCCAGAACACTGAAGCTTTCTTT. This chain links TRBV7-2 with TRBJ1-1, with D hard to call. The germline V and J ends were trimmed by 5 bases and 1 base, with 14 bases remaining between them. From germline, CDR1 is SGHTA and CDR2 FQGNSA. This CDR3 spans 15 amino acids.

This chain links TRBV5-1 with TRBJ2-7; 10 bases fit TRBD2. Trimming took 0 bases from V and 5 from J; bases not matched to a gene: 5. Looked up from germline, CDR1 is SGHRS and CDR2 is YFSETQ. CDR3 size: 15 residues. Written as DNA, the CDR3 is TGCGCCAGCAGCTTGGGTAGCGGGAGGAATCACGAGCAGTACTTC. The encoded protein is CASSLGSGRNHEQYF.

This chain connects TRBV9 to TRBJ1-6, with 7 bases that match TRBD1. The CDR3 extends over 14 amino acids. The trim removed 3 bases at V and 7 bases at J, leaving 4 bases unmatched. Germline CDR1 SGDLS, CDR2 YYNGEE. The CDR3, as DNA: TGTGCCAGCAGCGCGGGACAGATGAATTCACCCCTCCACTTT. Encoded protein: CASSAGQMNSPLHF.

This sequence joins TRBV5-4 and TRBJ1-4; D perhaps matches TRBD1 (5 bases). The CDR3 has 16 amino acids. CDR1 and CDR2 from the germline V gene are SGHNT and YYREEE (reference sequence). With 7 bases removed from V and 8 bases from J, the gap between germline ends came to 24 bases. The CDR3 reads CASSRVGGTNREKLFF. CDR3 DNA sequence: TGTGCCAGCTCACGGGTAGGCGGGACTAATCGGGAAAAACTGTTTTTT.

This clonotype was seen more than once but under ten times. This sequence joins TRBV2 and TRBJ2-1; D is unclear. This CDR3 is 11 amino acids long. Germline CDR1 is SNHLY and CDR2 is FYNNEI. The V end lost 8 bases, the J end lost 7 bases, and 9 bases lay between the germline ends. CDR3 in DNA: TGTGCCAGCCTAGGATCTAATGAGCAGTTCTTC. This sequence encodes CASLGSNEQFF. Full variable domain (outside the CDR3, taken from reference TRBV2 and TRBJ2-1): EPEVTQTPSHQVTQMGQEVILRCVPISNHLYFYWYRQILGQKVEFLVSFYNNEISEKSEIFDDQFSVERPDGSNFTLKIRSTKLEDSAMYFCASLGSNEQFFGPGTRLTVL.

As for this clonotype: At one of its ends the junction is not consistent with the germline gene, which may arise from a read error. The chain couples TRBV10-3 to TRBJ2-5, with 7 bases lining up with TRBD1. Germline CDR1 and CDR2: ENHRY and SYGVKD. The CDR3 runs 14 residues. The CDR3 reads CAISEEGAKETQCF. The CDR3 region has the DNA TGTGCCATCAGTGAGGAGGGGGCGAAAGAGACCCAGTGCTTC.

For this clonotype: A much more abundant neighbour one base away suggests this may be a read error. The chain joins TRBV24-1 to TRBJ2-2; D may be TRBD1 (6 bases). V was trimmed by 7 bases and J by 7 bases, leaving 12 bases between them. Germline CDR1 KGHDR, CDR2 SFDVKD. The CDR3 totals 13 residues. The DNA of the CDR3 is TGTGCCACCAGGTCAGGGGAGATCGGGGAGCTGTTTTTT. The encoded protein is CATRSGEIGELFF.

V and J are TRBV27 and TRBJ1-6; D gene ambiguous. There are 14 residues in the CDR3. From germline, CDR1 is MNHEY and CDR2 SMNVEV (reference sequence). The V and J ends lost 2 bases and 13 bases respectively, with 15 bases between them. The CDR3 DNA reads TGTGCCAGCAGTTTAAGAGGCCGGATCCGGCCCCTCCACTTT. Residues: CASSLRGRIRPLHF.

This clonotype was seen repeatedly, ten times or more. CDR3 DNA: TGTGCCAGCAGGGATTACCGGGGGGGCGGCAATCAGCCCCAGCATTTT. It encodes CASRDYRGGGNQPQHF. The chain employs TRBV2 and TRBJ1-5, with a possible D match to TRBD1 (6 bases). The germline CDR1 and CDR2 sequences are SNHLY and FYNNEI. The CDR3 sequence is 16 residues long. V was trimmed by 6 bases and J by 2 bases, leaving 17 bases between them. Together with reference TRBV2 and TRBJ1-5, the CDR3 gives the full variable domain: EPEVTQTPSHQVTQMGQEVILRCVPISNHLYFYWYRQILGQKVEFLVSFYNNEISEKSEIFDDQFSVERPDGSNFTLKIRSTKLEDSAMYFCASRDYRGGGNQPQHFGDGTRLSIL.

The table lists this clonotype with a count of one. An end of the junction differs from the germline gene, which may be a read error. This chain uses TRBV10-3 with TRBJ1-5, with 7 bases matching TRBD1. The CDR3 is 13 amino acids. Germline CDR1 reads ENHRY; CDR2 reads SYGVKD. The CDR3 DNA reads TGTGCCAGCAGTAGGGACAGCCAGCAGCCCCAGCATTTT. It yields the protein CASSRDSQQPQHF.

This clonotype was seen many times. CDR3: CASSVDNYGYTF. Written as DNA, the CDR3 is TGTGCCAGCAGCGTCGACAACTATGGCTACACCTTC. The V gene is TRBV9, the J gene TRBJ1-2; D ambiguous. The CDR3 consists of 12 residues. Trimming removed 2 bases from V and 2 bases from J, with 4 bases in between. Per the germline V gene, CDR1 is SGDLS and CDR2 is YYNGEE.